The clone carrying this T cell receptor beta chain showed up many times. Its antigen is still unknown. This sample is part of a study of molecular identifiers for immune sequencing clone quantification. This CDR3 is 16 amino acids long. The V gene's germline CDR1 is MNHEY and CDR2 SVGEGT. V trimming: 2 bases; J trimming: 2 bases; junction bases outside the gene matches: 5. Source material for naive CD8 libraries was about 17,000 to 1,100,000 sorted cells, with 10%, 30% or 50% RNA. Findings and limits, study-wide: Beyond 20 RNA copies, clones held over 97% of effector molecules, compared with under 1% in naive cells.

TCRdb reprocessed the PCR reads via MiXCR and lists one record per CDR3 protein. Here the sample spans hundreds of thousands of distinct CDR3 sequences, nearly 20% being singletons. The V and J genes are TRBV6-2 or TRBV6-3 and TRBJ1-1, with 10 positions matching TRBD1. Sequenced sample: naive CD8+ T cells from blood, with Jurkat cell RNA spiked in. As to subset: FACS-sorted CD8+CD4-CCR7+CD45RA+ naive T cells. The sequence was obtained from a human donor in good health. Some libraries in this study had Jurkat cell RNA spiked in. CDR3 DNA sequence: TGTGCCAGCAGTTACCCGGACAGGGGGATTAACACTGAAGCTTTCTTT. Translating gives CASSYPDRGINTEAFF.